This T cell receptor (beta chain) stems from a study of a mutant IDH1 vaccine in newly diagnosed glioma (dated by TCRdb to the early 2020s). Looking at the study overall: In the chemotherapy-containing groups, vaccination started alongside temozolomide cycles, whereas in patients who had radiotherapy alone it started 4-6 weeks after radiotherapy. Before enrollment, most patients had been given radiochemotherapy with temozolomide as standard therapy, while the rest had received either radiotherapy alone or temozolomide alone. Longitudinal TCRB deep sequencing was performed for some 25 treated patients wherever samples were available for exploratory analyses. Six visits were used for peripheral blood collection: V03 (baseline), V05, V07, V10, V12 and V13. Of the 25 to 40 patients who were treated, 62.5% were male and about 40% were female, and the mean age was approximately 40 years. The week-35 safety follow-up took place at visit V12, and the week-47 end of study took place at visit V13.

Explained via the paper, the time point label denotes: week 35, safety follow-up. Each vaccine dose was 300 ug of a 20-mer mutant IDH1 peptide in Montanide, given subcutaneously with topical imiquimod. Patients received eight vaccinations in weeks 1, 3, 5, 7, 11, 15, 19 and 23, corresponding to visits V03 through V10. All donors had newly diagnosed IDH1-mutant astrocytomas of WHO grade 3 or 4 that showed loss of nuclear ATRX. The samples were drawn from NOA16, a multicentre, single-arm, open-label phase I trial in Germany that tested a mutant IDH1 peptide vaccine in humans for the first time. The DNeasy Blood and Tissue Kit was used to extract genomic DNA from EDTA blood for TCRB sequencing. The CDR3 has 15 amino acids, counting the end cysteine and phenylalanine. Of the read, only the CDR3 DNA is kept; its 45 bases are in frame from base 1. The germline V and J ends show losses of 6 bases and 1 base respectively, and no gene match explains 8 bases of the junction. Sequences LNHDA (CDR1) and SQIVND (CDR2) are obtained from the germline V gene (reference sequence).

Library construction relied on the immunoSEQ multiplex PCR assay. The hsTCRB Kit was used according to the manufacturer's protocol to amplify rearranged TCR beta chain sequences. Sequencing of TCRB libraries was carried out on an Illumina MiSeq. The original methods were these. The kit vendor's proprietary platform handled demultiplexing, trimming and gene mapping. TCRdb retrieved this table from immuneACCESS and kept in-frame rearrangements only. Not all clones are present; in checked studies, unresolved V genes account for under half, and no reason is known for the remainder. V and J calls and clone size are those listed in that table; D and trimming were worked out from the DNA. The sample data list 40,000 to 45,000 clones, and roughly 80% of these were observed just once. The top ten hold just over 5% of the sample. For this clone: Its antigen has not been determined. Base qualities are not at hand, and no much larger clone is one base apart.

General study outcomes and caveats: Immune responses induced by the vaccine were seen in over 90% of patients across multiple MHC alleles. Pseudoprogression appeared unrelated to alterations in the top peripheral T cell clonotypes detected by TCRB sequencing. According to the authors, sample limitations meant that analyses of patient blood samples could not be reproduced. Availability determined which PBMC samples were chosen for TCRB deep sequencing.

Here the sequenced sample was PBMCs, taken from a glioma patient whose treatment included an IDH1 peptide vaccine. This receptor was obtained from a woman aged 45 to 65 with glioma. The rearrangement combines TRBV19 with TRBJ1-1; TRBD1 matches 7 bases in the middle. The CDR3 protein is CASSGLQGKNTEAFF. The DNA is TGTGCCAGTAGCGGCCTACAGGGGAAGAACACTGAAGCTTTCTTT.